The 13 T cell receptor beta chains below were found in one sample sequenced in a study of blood T cells in healthy people across ages. Alongside a J-beta primer mix, a sample-barcoded 5' primer served in a second PCR lasting roughly 6 to 11 cycles. TCRdb fed the 5' RACE reads into MiXCR, producing one record per CDR3 protein. Among approximately 580,000 distinct CDR3 sequences listed, more than 20% were seen once. This sample was shared with a second study, whose subject was T cells of mothers and their children.

Sequenced: blood. These receptors were obtained from a boy aged 5-17 years in good health.

This clonotype was recorded at least ten times. The V call is TRBV3-1, the J call TRBJ2-5; 8 bases align to TRBD2. Matching the DNA end better, TRBJ2-7 makes the J call doubtful. Germline V gene lookup returns CDR1 LGHDT and CDR2 YNNKEL (reference sequence). This CDR3 is 15 amino acids long. DNA for the CDR3: TGTGCCAGCAGCCAAGAGGGAACTAGCGGCTACGAGCAGTACTTC. Its protein is CASSQEGTSGYEQYF.

This clonotype was recorded a few times. The genes are TRBV10-3 and TRBJ2-7, with a tentative D call TRBD2 (6 bases). Trimming took off 11 bases at V and 4 bases at J, with 15 bases between the two ends. This CDR3 has 12 amino acids. Germline CDR1 reads ENHRY; CDR2 reads SYGVKD. The CDR3 loop is CAAWGVGYEQYF. In DNA, the CDR3 is TGTGCCGCTTGGGGGGTGGGGTACGAGCAGTACTTC.

In its sample, this clonotype was seen many times. The chain has TRBV27 and TRBJ1-5; 7 nucleotides agree with TRBD1. The length of the CDR3 is 15 residues. Germline V gene lookup returns CDR1 MNHEY and CDR2 SMNVEV (reference sequence). Trimming removed 5 bases from V and 2 bases from J; junction bases left unmatched: 6. CDR3 in DNA: TGTGCCAGCAGTCCGATCCAGGGGGGCAATCAGCCCCAGCATTTT. Translation gives CASSPIQGGNQPQHF.

This clonotype appeared a few times. The CDR3 DNA sequence: TGCAGCGCTCCCTTGACAGGAGGGGCTTTCTTT. Protein: CSAPLTGGAFF. The V call is TRBV29-1, the J call TRBJ1-1, with D possibly TRBD1 on 6 matching bases. Between the trimmed V and J ends, which lost 7 bases and 11 bases, there was a span of 17 bases. The CDR3 is 11 residues long. Germline-derived CDR1 and CDR2 are SQVTM and ANQGSEA.

This chain links TRBV20-1 with TRBJ2-3, with 7 bases fitting TRBD2. This CDR3 has 14 amino acids. Germline CDR1 reads DFQATT; CDR2 reads SNEGSKA (reference sequence). J gave up 6 bases and V 6 bases, and 12 bases lay outside the gene matches. The CDR3 nucleotides read TGCAGTGCCCAAACTAGCGACCGCGGCGATACGCAGTATTTT. Translating it yields CSAQTSDRGDTQYF.

The gene calls are TRBV11-3 and TRBJ2-5; D perhaps matches TRBD2 (5 bases). V was trimmed by 5 bases and J by 5 bases, leaving 12 bases between them. The CDR3 is 13 amino acids. From germline, CDR1 is SGHNT and CDR2 YENEEA. The CDR3 protein is CASSRGSGETQYF. CDR3 bases: TGTGCCAGCAGCCGGGGTTCGGGGGAGACCCAGTACTTC.

The genes are TRBV7-3 and TRBJ2-2, with D possibly being TRBD1 or TRBD2 (5 bases each). Trimming cost V 5 bases and J 6 bases, with 19 bases left between them. The CDR3 sequence is 16 residues long. Germline CDR1 is SGHTA and CDR2 is FQGTGA. The CDR3 here is CASSPGPDTAAGELFF. DNA of the CDR3: TGTGCCAGCAGCCCTGGCCCGGACACAGCGGCCGGGGAGCTGTTTTTT.

The chain is built from TRBV21-1 and TRBJ2-3; the tabulated D call, TRBD1, remains unverified against the DNA. TRBV21-1 is annotated as a pseudogene. There are 14 residues in the CDR3. CDR3 protein: CASSKSRDGDTQYF. Here the CDR3 DNA reads TGTGCCAGCAGCAAATCCAGGGACGGGGATACGCAGTATTTT.

V usage is TRBV9 and J usage is TRBJ2-1; 7 bases agree with TRBD2. J gave up 5 bases and V 0 bases, and 5 bases lay outside the gene matches. The CDR3 length is 15 residues. Germline values: CDR1 SGDLS, CDR2 YYNGEE. The CDR3 bases are TGTGCCAGCAGCGTAGAGGCGGGAGCCGACAATGAGCAGTTCTTC. Translation: CASSVEAGADNEQFF.

The V call is TRBV11-3, the J call TRBJ1-4, with D possibly TRBD1 on 5 matching bases. CDR3 size: 13 residues. Deletions cut 2 bases from V and 8 bases from J, with 9 bases between. Germline CDR1 reads SGHNT; CDR2 reads YENEEA. CDR3 protein: CASSLSGTEKLFF. For the CDR3, the DNA is TGTGCCAGCAGCTTAAGTGGGACCGAAAAACTGTTTTTT.

The chain combines TRBV9 with TRBJ1-5; 7 nucleotides agree with TRBD1. Germline V gene sequence: CDR1 SGDLS, CDR2 YYNGEE. V shed 3 bases, J shed 2 bases, and the junction held 2 bases outside the gene matches. CDR3 length: 14 residues. The CDR3 DNA is TGTGCCAGCAGCGCAGGGGGTGGCAATCAGCCCCAGCATTTT. This gives the protein CASSAGGGNQPQHF.

This clonotype was detected many times. This chain uses TRBV4-3 with TRBJ1-3, with D possibly matching TRBD1 (6 bases). The CDR3 is 16 amino acids. Between the trimmed V and J ends, which lost 1 base and 3 bases, there was a span of 13 bases. CDR1 and CDR2 from the germline V gene are LGHNA and YSLEER. The CDR3 is CASSQAGQIGGNTIYF. Written as DNA, the CDR3 is TGCGCCAGCAGCCAAGCCGGACAGATAGGTGGAAACACCATATATTTT.

This chain links TRBV24-1 with TRBJ2-5; 8 bases line up with TRBD2. The germline gives CDR1 KGHDR, CDR2 SFDVKD. V dropped 4 bases and J dropped 5; count of bases not matched to a gene: 8. The CDR3 runs to 15 residues. The CDR3 region is CATSEAGTRVETQYF. CDR3 sequence (DNA): TGTGCCACCAGTGAGGCCGGGACTAGGGTGGAGACCCAGTACTTC.